This paragraph reports one TCR beta chain. The record originates from a study of blood T cell repertoires in COVID-19. The overall study: Spain, Italy and the United States supplied samples that represented acute and convalescent COVID-19. T cells, B-cell-depleted T cells, or PBMCs supplied cDNA or gDNA.

How the authors handled the data: Counts of nucleated cells, estimated from reference gene primer amplification, were obtained. This table comes from immunoSEQ multiplex PCR, and its TCRdb copy is limited to in-frame clones, with some not included. The V and J calls and the clone size are those of that table, but D and trimming were determined from the DNA. The sample contains about 150,000 clones, about 80% of which appear only once. The sequence came from a man in his 70s with active or convalescent COVID-19. Sequenced: peripheral blood.

The CDR3 nucleotides are TGTGCCAGCAGTTTGCTGGGACAGGGGGCGGATGAAAAACTGTTTTTT. Its translation is CASSLLGQGADEKLFF. The chain combines TRBV28 with TRBJ1-4, with TRBD1 matching 12 bases. V lost 3 bases and J lost 6; bases outside the gene matches: 5. Germline V gene lookup returns CDR1 MDHEN and CDR2 SYDVKM. CDR3 length: 16 amino acids.